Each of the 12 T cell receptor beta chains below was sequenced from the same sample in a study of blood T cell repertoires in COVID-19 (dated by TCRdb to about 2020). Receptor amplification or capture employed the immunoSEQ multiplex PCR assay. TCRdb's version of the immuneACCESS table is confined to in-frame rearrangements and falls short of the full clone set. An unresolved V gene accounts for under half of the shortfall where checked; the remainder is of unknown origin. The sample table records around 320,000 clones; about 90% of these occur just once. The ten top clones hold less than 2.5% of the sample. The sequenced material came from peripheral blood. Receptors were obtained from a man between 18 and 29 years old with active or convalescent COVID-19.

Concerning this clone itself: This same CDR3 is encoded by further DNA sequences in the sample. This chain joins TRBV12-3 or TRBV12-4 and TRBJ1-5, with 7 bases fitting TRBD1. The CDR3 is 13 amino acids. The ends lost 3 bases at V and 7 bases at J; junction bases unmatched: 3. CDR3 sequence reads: CASSFRGSQPQHF. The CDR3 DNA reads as TGTGCCAGCAGTTTCAGGGGGAGCCAGCCCCAGCATTTT.

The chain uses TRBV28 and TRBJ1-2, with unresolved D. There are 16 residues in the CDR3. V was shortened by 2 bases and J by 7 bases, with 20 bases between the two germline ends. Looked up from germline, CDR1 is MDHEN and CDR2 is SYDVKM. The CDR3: CASSLRPKTPAGGYTF. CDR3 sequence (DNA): TGTGCCAGCAGTTTAAGGCCCAAAACGCCTGCGGGTGGCTACACCTTC.

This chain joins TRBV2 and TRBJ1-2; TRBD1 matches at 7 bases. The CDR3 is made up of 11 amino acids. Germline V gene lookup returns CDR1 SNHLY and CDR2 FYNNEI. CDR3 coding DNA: TGTGCGGGAGGACAGGATCTTGGCTACACCTTC. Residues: CAGGQDLGYTF.

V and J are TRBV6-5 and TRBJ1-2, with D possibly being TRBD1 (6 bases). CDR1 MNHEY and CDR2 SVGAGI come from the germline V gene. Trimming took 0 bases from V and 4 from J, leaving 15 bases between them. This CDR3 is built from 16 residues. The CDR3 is CASSYSVQRGSYGYTF. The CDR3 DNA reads TGTGCCAGCAGTTACTCTGTTCAGAGGGGGAGCTATGGCTACACCTTC.

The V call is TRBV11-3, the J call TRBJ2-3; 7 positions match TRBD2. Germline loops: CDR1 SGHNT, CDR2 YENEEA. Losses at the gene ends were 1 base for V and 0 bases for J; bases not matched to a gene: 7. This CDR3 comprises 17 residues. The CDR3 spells CASSLGSAGTSTDTQYF. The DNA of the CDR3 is TGTGCCAGCAGCTTAGGATCAGCGGGAACTAGCACAGATACGCAGTATTTT. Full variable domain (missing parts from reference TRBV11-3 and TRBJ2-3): EAGVVQSPRYKIIEKKQPVAFWCNPISGHNTLYWYLQNLGQGPELLIRYENEEAVDDSQLPKDRFSAERLKGVDSTLKIQPAELGDSAVYLCASSLGSAGTSTDTQYFGPGTRLTVL.

The CDR3 DNA reads as TGCGCCAGGTGGAGGACAGGCCCCTATAATTCACCCCTCCACTTT. Its protein is CARWRTGPYNSPLHF. The rearrangement links TRBV23-1 to TRBJ1-6; 7 bases align to TRBD1. TRBV23-1 is given ORF status, its function remaining uncertain. V was clipped by 9 bases and J by 2 bases; unmatched bases: 7. The CDR3 contains 15 residues.

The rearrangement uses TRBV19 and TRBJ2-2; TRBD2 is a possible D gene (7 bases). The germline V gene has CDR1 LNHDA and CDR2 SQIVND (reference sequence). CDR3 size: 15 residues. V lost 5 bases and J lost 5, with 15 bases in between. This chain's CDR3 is CASSRAGAGTGELFF. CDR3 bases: TGTGCCAGTAGTCGCGCGGGGGCGGGAACCGGGGAGCTGTTTTTT. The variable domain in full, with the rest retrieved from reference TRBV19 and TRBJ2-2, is DGGITQSPKYLFRKEGQNVTLSCEQNLNHDAMYWYRQDPGQGLRLIYYSQIVNDFQKGDIAEGYSVSREKKESFPLTVTSAQKNPTAFYLCASSRAGAGTGELFFGEGSRLTVL.

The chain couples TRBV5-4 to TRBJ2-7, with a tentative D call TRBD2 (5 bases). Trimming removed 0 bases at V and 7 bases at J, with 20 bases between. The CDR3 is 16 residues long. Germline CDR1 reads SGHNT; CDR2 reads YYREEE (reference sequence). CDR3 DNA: TGTGCCAGCAGCTTGGCCATAGGGCCCACGTCGGGGGAGCAGTACTTC. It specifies CASSLAIGPTSGEQYF.

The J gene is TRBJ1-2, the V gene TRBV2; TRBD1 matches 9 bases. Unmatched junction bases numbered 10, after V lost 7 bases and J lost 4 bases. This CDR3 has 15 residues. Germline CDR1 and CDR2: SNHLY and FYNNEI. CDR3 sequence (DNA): TGTGCCAGCAAGGATGGGACAGGGAAAAGCTATGGCTACACCTTC. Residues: CASKDGTGKSYGYTF.

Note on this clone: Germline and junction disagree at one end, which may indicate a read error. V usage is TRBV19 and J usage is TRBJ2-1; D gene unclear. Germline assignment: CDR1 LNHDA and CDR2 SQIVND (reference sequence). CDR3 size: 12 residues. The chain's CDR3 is CASSLDFNEQFF. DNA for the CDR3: TGTGCCAGTAGTTTAGACTTCAATGAGCAGTTCTTC. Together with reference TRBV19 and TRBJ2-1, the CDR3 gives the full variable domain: DGGITQSPKYLFRKEGQNVTLSCEQNLNHDAMYWYRQDPGQGLRLIYYSQIVNDFQKGDIAEGYSVSREKKESFPLTVTSAQKNPTAFYLCASSLDFNEQFFGPGTRLTVL.

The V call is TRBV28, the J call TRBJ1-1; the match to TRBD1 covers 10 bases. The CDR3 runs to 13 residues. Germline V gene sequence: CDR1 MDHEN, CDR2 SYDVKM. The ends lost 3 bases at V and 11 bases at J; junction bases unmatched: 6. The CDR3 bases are TGTGCCAGCAGTTTCGGTGGGACAGGGGAGGCTTTCTTT. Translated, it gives CASSFGGTGEAFF.

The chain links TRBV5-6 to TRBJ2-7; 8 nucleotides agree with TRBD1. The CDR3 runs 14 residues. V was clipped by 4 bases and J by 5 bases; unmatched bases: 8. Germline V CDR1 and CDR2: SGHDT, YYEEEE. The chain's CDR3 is CASSPTGGLNEQYF. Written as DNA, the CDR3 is TGTGCCAGCAGCCCAACAGGGGGTCTCAACGAGCAGTACTTC.